This T cell receptor beta chain was found in a study of blood T cell repertoires in COVID-19. Study-level background: Samples taken during acute and convalescent COVID-19 were collected in the United States, Italy and Spain.

Across 20 to 25 US areas, participants ranged in age from about 18 to 90 years. Cohort 3 recovery required two negative PCRs, clearance, or symptom resolution. Original processing methods: Scientists estimated how many nucleated cells there were by amplifying reference gene primers. The table came from immunoSEQ multiplex PCR; TCRdb's copy has only in-frame clones and leaves some out. V and J calls and clone size follow that table, whereas D and trimming were derived from the DNA. The data contain around 300,000 clones, around 90% of them singletons. The ends were cut back, 5 bases at V and 6 bases at J, with 16 bases in the middle. CDR1 and CDR2 from the germline V gene are SQVTM and ANQGSEA. The CDR3 is 13 amino acids.

Sample: PBMCs or T cells enriched from blood (not recorded which). The chain links TRBV29-1 to TRBJ1-2; unclear D gene. The origin of this receptor is a woman in her thirties or forties who had recovered from COVID-19. The CDR3 sequence: CSVRSPREDGYTF. Here the CDR3 DNA reads TGCAGCGTTCGGAGCCCCCGTGAGGATGGCTACACCTTC.